This T cell receptor beta chain was captured by sequencing in a study of blood T cells in healthy people across ages. Study outcomes and limitations: TCR beta diversity was tightly associated with the proportion of naive T cells. Whereas aged donors had fewer naive CD4+ cells, long-lived donors had more of them and higher diversity. Estimates of diversity drawn from one million T cells were considered underestimates.

The authors ran a second PCR of roughly 6 to 12 cycles using a sample-barcoded 5' primer and a J-beta primer mix. TCRdb fed the 5' RACE reads into MiXCR, producing one record per CDR3 protein. The sample holds roughly 500,000 distinct CDR3 sequences, roughly a quarter seen once. The germline V gene encodes CDR1 SQVTM and CDR2 ANQGSEA. V shed 6 bases and J shed 0 bases, with 7 bases lying between them. The CDR3 loop spans 12 amino acids. Regarding this clonotype: Its antigen is unknown.

Samples had at least 6.5 million PBMCs isolated from them. The TCR comes from an older woman in good health. The genes are TRBV29-1 and TRBJ2-3; D gene ambiguous. Sequences were obtained from blood. The CDR3 sequence: CSVFHSTDTQYF. CDR3 nucleotides: TGCAGCGTCTTCCACAGCACAGATACGCAGTATTTT.